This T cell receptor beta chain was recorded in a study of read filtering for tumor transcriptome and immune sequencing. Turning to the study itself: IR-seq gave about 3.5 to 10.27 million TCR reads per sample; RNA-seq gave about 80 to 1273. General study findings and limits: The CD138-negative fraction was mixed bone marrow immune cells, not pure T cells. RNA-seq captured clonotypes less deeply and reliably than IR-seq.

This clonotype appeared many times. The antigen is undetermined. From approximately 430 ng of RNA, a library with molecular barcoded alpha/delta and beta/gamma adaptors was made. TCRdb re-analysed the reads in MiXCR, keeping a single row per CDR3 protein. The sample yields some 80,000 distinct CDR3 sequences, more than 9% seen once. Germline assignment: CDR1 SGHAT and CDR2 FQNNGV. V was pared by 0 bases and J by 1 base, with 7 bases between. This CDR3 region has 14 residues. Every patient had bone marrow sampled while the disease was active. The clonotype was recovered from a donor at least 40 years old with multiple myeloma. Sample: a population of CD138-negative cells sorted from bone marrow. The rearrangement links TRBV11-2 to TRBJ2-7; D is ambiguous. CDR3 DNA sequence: TGTGCCAGCAGCTTAGAAGGTCATTCCTACGAGCAGTACTTC. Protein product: CASSLEGHSYEQYF. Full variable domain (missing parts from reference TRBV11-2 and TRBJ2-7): EAGVAQSPRYKIIEKRQSVAFWCNPISGHATLYWYQQILGQGPKLLIQFQNNGVVDDSQLPKDRFSAERLKGVDSTLKIQPAKLEDSAVYLCASSLEGHSYEQYFGPGTRLTVT.